Presented here are 23 T cell receptor beta chains from one specimen sequenced in a study of cytomegalovirus exposure and HLA in healthy donors. With 60 Vbeta and 13 Jbeta primers, the PCR was carried out. Clones were sequenced by immunoSEQ multiplex PCR, and TCRdb holds only the in-frame ones, with some missing. The table has about 240,000 clones, more than 75% seen once. The specimen was PBMCs. The receptors come from a woman in her thirties or forties in good health and CMV-seropositive.

The chain joins TRBV5-4 to TRBJ2-7; 7 bases match TRBD1. CDR1 SGHNT and CDR2 YYREEE come from the germline V gene (reference sequence). The CDR3 totals 14 residues. V lost 3 bases, J lost 2 bases, and 5 bases stayed unmatched. The CDR3 is CASSSRTGTYEQYF. The CDR3 DNA reads TGTGCCAGCAGCTCCAGGACAGGTACCTACGAGCAGTACTTC.

About this clone itself: Other DNA sequences in the sample encode the same CDR3. This chain links TRBV30 with TRBJ1-2; D possibly corresponds to TRBD1 (6 bases). V was trimmed by 0 bases and J by 8 bases, leaving 10 bases between them. This CDR3 has 12 residues. Per germline, CDR1 GTSNPN and CDR2 SVGIG (reference sequence). Here the CDR3 reads CAWSVTGGGYTF. In DNA, the CDR3 is TGTGCCTGGAGTGTAACTGGGGGCGGCTACACCTTC.

This chain uses TRBV7-2 with TRBJ1-5; D call uncertain. The CDR3 is 14 residues long. V dropped 4 bases and J dropped 0 bases, with 7 bases sitting between them. Germline values: CDR1 SGHTA, CDR2 FQGNSA. CDR3: CASSSFNSNQPQHF. DNA for the CDR3: TGTGCCAGCAGCTCATTCAATAGCAATCAGCCCCAGCATTTT.

This clone was seen only once. J is TRBJ2-7 and V is TRBV7-2; 8 bases line up with TRBD1. Germline V gene lookup returns CDR1 SGHTA and CDR2 FQGNSA. The CDR3 extends over 18 amino acids. J gave up 3 bases and V 3 bases, and 16 bases lay outside the gene matches. CDR3 sequence reads: CASSLAGSGGSSFYEQYF. The CDR3, as DNA: TGTGCCAGCAGCTTGGCCGGATCAGGGGGCTCGTCCTTCTACGAGCAGTACTTC.

This clone was seen only once. J is TRBJ2-6 and V is TRBV5-1; 13 bases are a match to TRBD2. Germline V lookup: CDR1 SGHRS, CDR2 YFSETQ. V was pared by 1 base and J by 3 bases, with 4 bases of the junction left unmatched. CDR3 length: 18 residues. CDR3 nucleotides: TGCGCCAGCAGCTTGAGACTAGCGGGAGGAGGTGGGGCCAACGTCCTGACTTTC. Amino acids: CASSLRLAGGGGANVLTF. The complete variable domain, with remaining parts taken from reference TRBV5-1 and TRBJ2-6, reads KAGVTQTPRYLIKTRGQQVTLSCSPISGHRSVSWYQQTPGQGLQFLFEYFSETQRNKGNFPGRFSGRQFSNSRSEMNVSTLELGDSALYLCASSLRLAGGGGANVLTFGAGSRLTVL.

This CDR3 reads CASSLVAGGSGQPQHF. CDR3 DNA sequence: TGTGCCAGCAGCTTAGTAGCAGGGGGGTCAGGTCAGCCCCAGCATTTT. The chain recombines TRBV7-2 with TRBJ1-5; TRBD1 matches at 7 bases. Germline CDR1 is SGHTA and CDR2 is FQGNSA. Germline trimming cut 1 base from V and 6 bases from J; bases unmatched to any gene: 9. CDR3 length: 16 residues.

This sequence joins TRBV11-1 and TRBJ2-2, with D possibly being TRBD2 (7 bases). The ends were cut back, 8 bases at V and 7 bases at J, with 14 bases in the middle. Germline CDR1 reads SGHAT; CDR2 reads FQDESV (reference sequence). The CDR3 is 13 residues long. CDR3 sequence reads: CASGGGSGGELFF. The CDR3 DNA is TGTGCCAGCGGCGGGGGCTCAGGCGGGGAGCTGTTTTTT.

This clone was observed a single time. The CDR3 sequence: CSVDGQGLGNEQFF. The DNA of the CDR3 is TGCAGCGTCGATGGACAGGGGTTAGGCAATGAGCAGTTCTTC. The chain joins TRBV29-1 to TRBJ2-1, with 9 bases matching TRBD1. This CDR3 comprises 14 residues. Germline CDR1 SQVTM, CDR2 ANQGSEA. The trim removed 6 bases at V and 6 bases at J, leaving 9 bases unmatched.

The rearrangement uses TRBV5-4 and TRBJ2-5; 7 bases fit TRBD1. The CDR3 length is 16 residues. V dropped 0 bases and J dropped 0; count of bases not matched to a gene: 5. Germline loops: CDR1 SGHNT, CDR2 YYREEE (reference sequence). Written as DNA, the CDR3 is TGTGCCAGCAGCTTGGGGGCAGGGGGTCACCAAGAGACCCAGTACTTC. Protein product: CASSLGAGGHQETQYF.

V is TRBV7-8 and J is TRBJ2-5; 14 bases are shared with TRBD2. Unmatched junction bases numbered 4, after V lost 3 bases and J lost 4 bases. From germline, CDR1 is SGHVS and CDR2 FQNEAQ. The CDR3 has 16 residues. The CDR3 DNA is TGTGCCAGCAGCTTCGGGACTAGCGGGAGCGCAGAGACCCAGTACTTC. Encoded protein: CASSFGTSGSAETQYF.

This chain connects TRBV11-3 to TRBJ1-1; tentative D call: TRBD1 (6 bases). CDR1 is SGHNT and CDR2 is YENEEA in the germline V gene. Trimming took off 5 bases at V and 1 base at J, with 17 bases between the two ends. This CDR3 comprises 16 residues. CDR3 nucleotides: TGTGCCAGCAGCCTAACAACAGGGACGGCGAACACTGAAGCTTTCTTT. This translates into CASSLTTGTANTEAFF.

This clone has just a few counts. The chain employs TRBV7-7 and TRBJ2-1, with 11 positions matching TRBD1. This CDR3 region has 14 residues. Trimming removed 5 bases from V and 9 bases from J; junction bases left unmatched: 6. Germline V gene lookup returns CDR1 SSHAT and CDR2 FNYEAQ (reference sequence). DNA for the CDR3: TGTGCCAGCAGCAAGCGGGACAGGGGGTCTGAGCAGTTCTTC. Encoded protein: CASSKRDRGSEQFF.

This clone has more than one count but fewer than ten. This chain joins TRBV7-9 and TRBJ1-1; 8 bases map to TRBD1. CDR3 length: 15 amino acids. V gave up 3 bases and J gave up 0 bases; unmatched junction bases: 3. Germline CDR1 is SEHNR and CDR2 is FQNEAQ (reference sequence). The CDR3 protein is CASSFNRGMNTEAFF. CDR3 coding DNA: TGTGCCAGCAGCTTCAACAGGGGGATGAACACTGAAGCTTTCTTT. The whole variable domain, filled in from reference TRBV7-9 and TRBJ1-1, reads DTGVSQNPRHKITKRGQNVTFRCDPISEHNRLYWYRQTLGQGPEFLTYFQNEAQLEKSRLLSDRFSAERPKGSFSTLEIQRTEQGDSAMYLCASSFNRGMNTEAFFGQGTRLTVV.

In DNA form, the CDR3 reads TGTGCCAGCAGCCCACTAGCGGGAGGGCTTAAGGGGGATACGCAGTATTTT. Its translation: CASSPLAGGLKGDTQYF. This chain links TRBV7-2 with TRBJ2-3; 13 positions match TRBD2. Germline trimming cut 5 bases from V and 6 bases from J; bases unmatched to any gene: 11. Germline-derived CDR1 and CDR2 are SGHTA and FQGNSA. This CDR3 is built from 17 residues.

This chain connects TRBV4-3 to TRBJ1-1, with D perhaps TRBD1 (5 bases). The V end was cut by 1 base, the J end by 5 bases, with 14 bases between. From germline, CDR1 is LGHNA and CDR2 YSLEER. This CDR3 has 15 residues. In DNA, the CDR3 is TGCGCCAGCAGCCAAGGCTGGGGCGATTGGACTGAAGCTTTCTTT. Its protein product is CASSQGWGDWTEAFF.

This sequence joins TRBV5-1 and TRBJ2-3, with 7 bases fitting TRBD1. The V and J ends lost 2 bases and 0 bases, in that order; junction bases with no gene match: 6. The CDR3 has 16 residues. Germline V lookup: CDR1 SGHRS, CDR2 YFSETQ. CDR3 bases: TGCGCCAGCAGCTTACTTCAGGGGGTTAGCACAGATACGCAGTATTTT. Translation gives CASSLLQGVSTDTQYF.

The chain has TRBV27 and TRBJ2-4; 7 bases match TRBD1. The CDR3 loop spans 13 amino acids. Germline V CDR1 and CDR2: MNHEY, SMNVEV (reference sequence). The junction had 2 bases not matched to a gene; V was cut back by 5 bases and J by 4 bases. Here the CDR3 DNA reads TGTGCCAGCAGTCTACAGGGGAAAAACATTCAGTACTTC. Translating it yields CASSLQGKNIQYF.

DNA of the CDR3: TGTGCCAGCAGCGGGGACATCAGTGGCTACACCTTC. Protein product: CASSGDISGYTF. The chain has TRBV7-9 and TRBJ1-2; possibly TRBD1 for D (6 bases). The CDR3 spans 12 residues. Germline V gene sequence: CDR1 SEHNR, CDR2 FQNEAQ (reference sequence). Trimming shortened V by 5 bases and J by 7 bases, and 11 bases separated the two germline ends.

This rearrangement joins TRBV7-3 to TRBJ2-1, with D unclear. Germline loops: CDR1 SGHTA, CDR2 FQGTGA. This CDR3 region has 15 residues. V was clipped by 1 base and J by 0 bases, with 7 bases between them. CDR3 DNA sequence: TGTGCCAGCAGCTTAATGGTTAGCTCCTACAATGAGCAGTTCTTC. Translated: CASSLMVSSYNEQFF.

The chain recombines TRBV10-3 with TRBJ1-2, with D possibly being TRBD1 (5 bases). The CDR3 is 14 amino acids. V was clipped by 9 bases and J by 5 bases, with 19 bases between them. Germline CDR1 is ENHRY and CDR2 is SYGVKD. Here the CDR3 reads CAISEGTDRYGYTF. As DNA, the CDR3 is TGTGCCATTTCGGAGGGGACGGACCGTTATGGCTACACCTTC.

Here the CDR3 reads CASAEVAGVTQYF. DNA of the CDR3: TGTGCCAGCGCAGAGGTAGCGGGAGTGACCCAGTACTTC. The chain combines TRBV27 with TRBJ2-5; 9 positions agree with TRBD2. The CDR3 covers 13 residues. V trimming: 8 bases; J trimming: 7 bases; junction bases outside the gene matches: 8. Germline assignment: CDR1 MNHEY and CDR2 SMNVEV (reference sequence).

J is TRBJ2-2 and V is TRBV30; 16 bases map to TRBD2. Germline trimming cut 4 bases from V and 10 bases from J; bases unmatched to any gene: 6. The CDR3 has 15 residues. The germline V gene encodes CDR1 GTSNPN and CDR2 SVGIG (reference sequence). CDR3 loop: CAWKEGLAGGKELFF. The CDR3 DNA reads as TGTGCCTGGAAGGAGGGACTAGCGGGAGGGAAGGAGCTGTTTTTT.

The V and J genes are TRBV7-3 and TRBJ1-6; D might be TRBD1 (5 bases). Trimming shortened V by 5 bases and J by 0 bases, and 8 bases separated the two germline ends. The CDR3 runs to 15 residues. Germline-derived CDR1 and CDR2 are SGHTA and FQGTGA. The CDR3 nucleotides are TGTGCCAGCAGCCCCGACAGCTCCTATAATTCACCCCTCCACTTT. It encodes CASSPDSSYNSPLHF.